These T cell receptor beta chains were read from a single sample in a study of response to subunit inactivated influenza vaccine. Each CDR3 protein gets one entry after TCRdb re-called the RT-PCR reads with MiXCR. The table has 560,000 or so distinct CDR3 sequences, approximately 7.1% seen once. This specimen was PBMCs from blood, taken less than 25 months after vaccination. The source of these receptors is a man aged 50 to 75 who received an inactivated influenza vaccine. Both conserved end residues are part of each CDR3. A D gene is named only where the DNA matches it firmly. A row's size may be missing; if present it is once, few, many or a size class.

V gene	clone size	J gene	D gene	CDR3 DNA	CDR3 protein
TRBV5-1	.	TRBJ2-1	TRBD2	TGCGCCAGCAGCCTGGGCATAGCGGGGGGTTTCTACAATGAGCAGTTCTTC	CASSLGIAGGFYNEQFF
TRBV14	many	TRBJ2-4	.	TGTGCCAGCAGCCAGCGGGGAGCCAAAAACATTCAGTACTTC	CASSQRGAKNIQYF
TRBV12-3/TRBV12-4	.	TRBJ1-5	.	TGTGCCAGCAGTTTTGGGTCTAGCAATCAGCCCCAGCATTTT	CASSFGSSNQPQHF
TRBV4-2	.	TRBJ2-5	.	TGTGCCAGCAGCCAATCAAGAGTGTACCAAGAGACCCAGTACTTC	CASSQSRVYQETQYF
TRBV14	few	TRBJ2-3	TRBD2	TGTGCCAGCAGCCCCCCTGGCGGGGGGGCCCATACGCAGTATTTT	CASSPPGGGAHTQYF
TRBV4-1	few	TRBJ1-5	TRBD1	TGCGCCAGCAGCCCCGACAGGGTGGGCGATGGAAATCAGCCCCAGCATTTT	CASSPDRVGDGNQPQHF
TRBV2	.	TRBJ2-7	.	TGTGCCAGCAAAGAGGGGTACAACTCCTACGAGCAGTACTTC	CASKEGYNSYEQYF
TRBV4-2	few	TRBJ1-5	.	TGTGCCAGCAGCGAAGGCGTCGGGATGGGCAATCAGCCCCAGCATTTT	CASSEGVGMGNQPQHF
TRBV20-1	.	TRBJ2-1	.	TGCAGTGCTAGGCCTACCGGCAATGAGCAGTTCTTC	CSARPTGNEQFF
TRBV6-1	few	TRBJ2-2	TRBD1	TGTGCCAGCAGCCGAGGACAGGGCCGAACTCTGACCGGGGAGCTGTTTTTT	CASSRGQGRTLTGELFF
TRBV10-3	few	TRBJ2-1	TRBD2	TGTGCCATCAGGGGAGCGGGGGGTCTCGGCAATGAGCAGTTCTTC	CAIRGAGGLGNEQFF
TRBV29-1	.	TRBJ2-7	TRBD2	TGCAGCGTTGCTAGCGGGAGGGCCTACGAGCAGTACTTC	CSVASGRAYEQYF
TRBV4-3	few	TRBJ2-7	.	TGCGCCAGCAGCCAATTTTCCGGGTTCTCCTACGAGCAGTACTTC	CASSQFSGFSYEQYF
TRBV18	few	TRBJ2-3	.	TGTGCCAGCTCACCAGAGATGGATACGCAGTATTTT	CASSPEMDTQYF
TRBV5-5	.	TRBJ1-5	TRBD1	TGTGCCAGCAGCTTAATGGGAGGACAGGGGCCTCAGCCCCAGCATTTT	CASSLMGGQGPQPQHF
TRBV15	.	TRBJ1-5	.	TGTGCCACCAGCAGAGCCCAGGGTTATAGCAATCAGCCCCAGCATTTT	CATSRAQGYSNQPQHF
TRBV7-2	many	TRBJ1-2	.	TGTGCCAGCAGCCCCATGGCGTCAGCTAACTATGGCTACACCTTC	CASSPMASANYGYTF
TRBV2	many	TRBJ2-3	TRBD2	TGTGCCAGCAGGGGACTAGCGGTGGCAGATACGCAGTATTTT	CASRGLAVADTQYF
TRBV14	many	TRBJ2-2	.	TGTGCCAGCAGCCAACTCCGGACGGAGAACACCGGGGAGCTGTTTTTT	CASSQLRTENTGELFF
TRBV2	many	TRBJ2-5	.	TGTGCCAGCAGTGAAGTGGCTGTAGGAGAGACCCAGTACTTC	CASSEVAVGETQYF
TRBV15	.	TRBJ2-5	.	TGTGCCACCAGCAGAGTAGGCCCAGAGACCCAGTACTTC	CATSRVGPETQYF
TRBV20-1	many	TRBJ1-3	.	TGCAGTGCTAGAGTAGCAGTCGCTGGTGGAAACACCATATATTTT	CSARVAVAGGNTIYF
TRBV7-2	few	TRBJ2-2	.	TGTGCCAGCAGCTTTTCACCTCTCCAACTTAGACAGGCCGACTCGAACACCGGGGAGCTGTTTTTT	CASSFSPLQLRQADSNTGELFF
TRBV7-9	once	TRBJ2-2	TRBD2	TGTGCCAGCAGGCCAACCGGGACTAGCGTGGCCGGGGAGCTGTTTTTT	CASRPTGTSVAGELFF
TRBV20-1	.	TRBJ1-6	TRBD1	TGCAGTGCTCCGGGACAGGGGAATAATTCACCCCTCCACTTT	CSAPGQGNNSPLHF
TRBV20-1	many	TRBJ1-6	TRBD1	TGCAGTGCTAGGGAGGACAGGGGTAGATCACCCCTCCACTTT	CSAREDRGRSPLHF
TRBV5-1	many	TRBJ1-1	.	TGCGCCAGCAGCCCCCGAACAGGTTCTATGAACACTGAAGCTTTCTTT	CASSPRTGSMNTEAFF
TRBV20-1	.	TRBJ2-7	TRBD2	TGCAGTGCCGCCGGACTAGCGGGAGTTAGGGAGCAGTACTTC	CSAAGLAGVREQYF
TRBV28	few	TRBJ2-3	TRBD2	TGTGCCAGCTCCAAAGCGGGACTAGCGGGAGGGCCGGTAAAGCAGTATTTT	CASSKAGLAGGPVKQYF
TRBV5-1	few	TRBJ1-2	TRBD1	TGCGCCAGCAGTCCCGACAGGGCGCCTCATGGCTACACCTTC	CASSPDRAPHGYTF
TRBV5-1	few	TRBJ2-7	.	TGCGCCAGCAGCTTGGGATGGCAGGCGACCTACGAGCAGTACTTC	CASSLGWQATYEQYF
TRBV4-3	.	TRBJ2-1	.	TGCGCCAGCAGCCAAGCTCGGAGGCTCTCCTACAATGAGCAGTTCTTC	CASSQARRLSYNEQFF
TRBV20-1	.	TRBJ2-1	.	TGCAGTGCTAGAGTTCCGGGGAAGAATGAGCAGTTCTTC	CSARVPGKNEQFF
TRBV21-1	few	TRBJ1-1	.	TGTGCCAACCCTCGCACAGGAACGAACTGTACCACTGAAGCTTTCTTT	CANPRTGTNCTTEAFF
TRBV7-9	many	TRBJ2-7	.	TGTGCCAGCAGCTTAGGAGTTGGGGGTGACCCGGGCTTC	CASSLGVGGDPGF
TRBV7-9	many	TRBJ1-4	TRBD1	TGTGCCAGCAGCCCCTGGACAGGGGAAAAACTGTTTTTT	CASSPWTGEKLFF
TRBV20-1	.	TRBJ2-1	TRBD2	TGCAGTGATAGGGCCCAGCTAGCGGGGGGTTGG	CSDRAQLAGGW
TRBV18	many	TRBJ2-4	.	TGTGCCAGCTCACCAGGGGGTTCGGCCAAAAACATTCAGTACTTC	CASSPGGSAKNIQYF
TRBV11-2	few	TRBJ1-1	.	TGTGCCAGCAGCTTAGGGCAGAAAAAGGGGACTGAAGCTTTCTTT	CASSLGQKKGTEAFF
TRBV5-6	many	TRBJ2-5	.	TGTGCCAGCAGCTTGGTATCTGGGGAAGAGACCCAGTACTTC	CASSLVSGEETQYF
TRBV4-3	.	TRBJ2-4	.	TGCGCCAGCAGCCAAGTAGAGGGAAACATTCAGTACTTC	CASSQVEGNIQYF
TRBV6-2/TRBV6-3	many	TRBJ2-7	.	TGTGCCAGCAGTTACAGGGGAAACTACGAGCAGTACTTC	CASSYRGNYEQYF